This is a list of T cell receptor beta chains from one sample in a study of blood T cell repertoires in COVID-19. Sequencing was performed with immunoSEQ multiplex PCR; in TCRdb, only in-frame clones are kept and a portion is missing. The table has 200,000 to 250,000 clones, approximately 85% seen once. Sequenced sample: PBMCs or T cells enriched from blood (not recorded which). The receptors come from a woman aged 50 to 65 with acute COVID-19. The CDR3 runs from the conserved cysteine through the conserved F or W. The D gene is left open where the match is weak. Where a row states a size, it is once, few, many or the class of an expanded clone; other rows omit it.

>NA|TRBJ2-7|NA|TRBV5-1
TGCGCCAGCAGCCCTGCGGAGGGGGCATCCTACGAGCAGTACTTC
CASSPAEGASYEQYF
>TRBD1|TRBJ2-3|NA|TRBV5-8
TGTGCCAGCAGACTAGGACAGGGAGCCACAGATACGCAGTATTTT
CASRLGQGATDTQYF
>NA|TRBJ2-1|NA|TRBV6-5
TGTGCCAGCGGACAAATTCACAGTGAGCAGTTCTTC
CASGQIHSEQFF
>NA|TRBJ2-7|NA|TRBV5-6
TGTGCCAGCAGCTCTGGCTATGGGTTGGGACTCTACGAGCAGTACTTC
CASSSGYGLGLYEQYF
>NA|TRBJ2-5|NA|TRBV6-5
TGTGCCAGCAGTTACACAGCACAAGAGACCCAGTACTTC
CASSYTAQETQYF
>NA|TRBJ1-5|NA|TRBV6-1
TGTGCCAGCAGTGAACCTAGGAAGGGGGGGGACCAGCCCCAGCATTTT
CASSEPRKGGDQPQHF
>TRBD1|TRBJ1-5|NA|TRBV7-9
TGTGCCAGCAGCTTAGCGGGGACAGGGGGGAGCAATCAGCCCCAGCATTTT
CASSLAGTGGSNQPQHF
>NA|TRBJ1-1|NA|TRBV6-2/TRBV6-3
TGTGCCAGCAGTCCCCGGGGGAATATGAACACTGAAGCTTTCTTT
CASSPRGNMNTEAFF
>NA|TRBJ1-2|NA|TRBV14
TGTGCCAGCAGCCAGGCGGTAGGATATGGCTACACCTTC
CASSQAVGYGYTF
>NA|TRBJ2-5|NA|TRBV30
TGTGCCTGGAGTGTACGCAGGGATGGGGGGAGACCCCAGTACTTC
CAWSVRRDGGRPQYF
>TRBD2|TRBJ2-3|NA|TRBV19
TGTGCCAGCAGTAGCGGGGTAGTAGATACGCAGTATTTT
CASSSGVVDTQYF
>NA|TRBJ2-5|NA|TRBV6-5
TGTGCCAGCACCAGCCTACAGGGTAAAGAGACCCAGTACTTC
CASTSLQGKETQYF
>TRBD2|TRBJ2-5|once|TRBV5-1
TGCGCCAGCAGCTTGGAACCTAGCGGGGGGGGAGAGACCCAGTACTTC
CASSLEPSGGGETQYF
>NA|TRBJ1-1|NA|TRBV25-1
TGTGCCAGCAGCGCAGACTGGGGAGGGAGGGCTTTCTTT
CASSADWGGRAFF
>NA|TRBJ1-2|NA|TRBV5-6
TGTGCCAGCAGCTTGGTTGGAGGGGACCCGCTGGGTTATGGCTACACCTTC
CASSLVGGDPLGYGYTF
>TRBD1|TRBJ1-1|many|TRBV19
TGTGCCAGTAGTCTTCAGGGGGCCAACACTGAAGCTTTCTTT
CASSLQGANTEAFF
>NA|TRBJ1-1|few|TRBV7-2
TGTGCCAGCAGCTTATTTCGGGATCCGGACACTGAAGCTTTCTTT
CASSLFRDPDTEAFF
>NA|TRBJ2-3|NA|TRBV7-9
TGTGCCAGCAGCGCCATCGGGTCAGGGGTATATAGCACAGATACGCAGTATTTT
CASSAIGSGVYSTDTQYF
>TRBD1|TRBJ1-1|NA|TRBV19
TGTGCCAGTAGTATAGATCGGACAGGGAACACTGAAGCTTTCTTT
CASSIDRTGNTEAFF
>NA|TRBJ1-1|NA|TRBV11-3
TGTGCCAGCAGCTTAGGTCCGGAGACTGAAGCTTTCTTT
CASSLGPETEAFF